The 17 T cell receptor beta chains presented below share a single source sample, sequenced in a study of CD8 T cells in Susac syndrome. Random hexamers were used to reverse transcribe an amount of roughly 0.5 to 1 ug RNA. TCRdb independently ran MiXCR on the immunoSEQ multiplex PCR reads; one entry per CDR3 protein. The repertoire includes 100,000 to 150,000 distinct CDR3 sequences, around 85% of them detected once, and around 0.49% sits in the top ten. The sequencing input was CD8+ T cells from PBMCs. These receptors all stem from a human donor with multiple sclerosis.

The V gene is TRBV20-1, the J gene TRBJ2-7, with D perhaps matching TRBD1 or TRBD2 (7 bases each). The ends were cut back, 6 bases at V and 1 base at J, with 19 bases in the middle. The CDR3 covers 15 residues. The V gene's germline CDR1 is DFQATT and CDR2 SNEGSKA (reference sequence). The CDR3 reads CSADRGAGGSYEQYF. Here the CDR3 DNA reads TGCAGTGCAGATCGGGGGGCAGGGGGTTCCTACGAGCAGTACTTC.

V usage is TRBV4-3 and J usage is TRBJ1-5; D may be TRBD1 (5 bases). V shed 1 base and J shed 4 bases, with 11 bases lying between them. From germline, CDR1 is LGHNA and CDR2 YSLEER. The CDR3 totals 15 residues. DNA of the CDR3: TGCGCCAGCAGCCAAGTGGCCAGGGTGAATCAGCCCCAGCATTTT. Translation: CASSQVARVNQPQHF.

J is TRBJ1-1 and V is TRBV6-1; D is perhaps TRBD1 (6 bases). Germline values: CDR1 MNHNS, CDR2 SASEGT. The length of the CDR3 is 16 residues. Deletions cut 6 bases from V and 2 bases from J, with 19 bases between. CDR3 in DNA: TGTGCCAGCAGCTCTAGGGGGTGGGACCTTAACACTGAAGCTTTCTTT. Protein: CASSSRGWDLNTEAFF.

V is TRBV5-1 and J is TRBJ1-1; no definite D call. CDR3 length: 12 residues. The germline V gene encodes CDR1 SGHRS and CDR2 YFSETQ. Trimming shortened V by 0 bases and J by 9 bases, and 9 bases separated the two germline ends. The CDR3 DNA is TGCGCCAGCAGCTTGGACAACCTGAAAGCTTTCTTT. Its protein product is CASSLDNLKAFF.

This clonotype was detected only once. The V and J genes are TRBV27 and TRBJ2-5, with D hard to call. The CDR3 covers 15 residues. CDR1 and CDR2 (germline): MNHEY, SMNVEV (reference sequence). Trimming left V 6 bases short and J 2 bases short, with 16 bases between. CDR3 residues: CASSGLGVGQETQYF. The DNA of the CDR3 is TGTGCCAGCAGCGGGCTTGGGGTCGGACAAGAGACCCAGTACTTC.

This clonotype was found a few times. The junction departs from germline at one end; a sequencing error may be responsible. This chain connects TRBV6-5 to TRBJ2-1, with D tentatively TRBD2 (5 bases). Germline V CDR1 and CDR2: MNHEY, SVGAGI. This CDR3 is built from 13 residues. The CDR3 region has the DNA TGTGCCAGCAGTTATTCTGACTACAATGAGCAATTCTTC. This codes for CASSYSDYNEQFF.

This clonotype was detected only a few times. The chain uses TRBV15 and TRBJ2-7, with TRBD2 matching 8 bases. Trimming cost V 2 bases and J 3 bases; bases outside gene matches: 3. The CDR3 is 14 amino acids. CDR1 is LNHNV and CDR2 is YYDKDF in the germline V gene (reference sequence). CDR3 in DNA: TGTGCCACCAGCAGAACCGGGACTAGCTACGAGCAGTACGTC. Translated, it gives CATSRTGTSYEQYV.

There are a few counts of this clonotype. The chain uses TRBV4-1 and TRBJ2-5; 13 bases align to TRBD2. The CDR3 loop spans 17 amino acids. Trimming removed 1 base from V and 5 bases from J; junction bases left unmatched: 7. CDR1 is MGHRA, CDR2 YSYEKL, per germline. The DNA of the CDR3 is TGCGCCAGCAGCCAAGGAGGACTAGCGGGAGAAGCGGAGACCCAGTACTTC. Residues: CASSQGGLAGEAETQYF.

The rearrangement links TRBV6-5 to TRBJ2-7; D is unresolved. Germline loops: CDR1 MNHEY, CDR2 SVGAGI. The CDR3 sequence is 14 residues long. V was trimmed by 1 base and J by 0 bases, leaving 7 bases between them. CDR3 sequence reads: CASSYFQDSYEQYF. The CDR3 coding sequence is TGTGCCAGCAGTTACTTTCAGGACTCCTACGAGCAGTACTTC.

This clonotype was counted once. This chain joins TRBV28 and TRBJ1-5, with D uncertain. This CDR3 comprises 17 residues. Germline lookup yields CDR1 MDHEN and CDR2 SYDVKM. V was trimmed by 3 bases and J by 0 bases, leaving 15 bases between them. CDR3 sequence reads: CASSLSSVYNSNQPQHF. CDR3 coding DNA: TGTGCCAGCAGTTTGTCCAGCGTTTACAATAGCAATCAGCCCCAGCATTTT.

The chain recombines TRBV4-3 with TRBJ2-1, with 7 bases identical to TRBD1. The ends lost 4 bases at V and 4 bases at J; junction bases unmatched: 13. This CDR3 is 17 amino acids long. CDR1 is LGHNA, CDR2 YSLEER, per germline. CDR3 amino acids: CASSRLTGTDLYNEQFF. The DNA of the CDR3 is TGCGCCAGCAGCCGACTTACCGGGACAGATTTGTACAATGAGCAGTTCTTC.

The V and J genes are TRBV6-1 and TRBJ2-5; D may be TRBD2 (6 bases). In germline, CDR1 is MNHNS, CDR2 SASEGT. V was pared by 7 bases and J by 5 bases, with 32 bases between. The CDR3 totals 19 residues. The CDR3 sequence is CASIRSPKTLAGSGETQYF. The DNA for the CDR3 is TGTGCCAGCATTCGATCCCCAAAAACACTTGCGGGGAGTGGCGAGACCCAGTACTTC.

The chain recombines TRBV13 with TRBJ2-1; D ambiguous. CDR1 and CDR2 from the germline V gene are PRHDT and FYEKMQ (reference sequence). This CDR3 spans 11 amino acids. Trimming shortened V by 4 bases and J by 8 bases, and 6 bases separated the two germline ends. CDR3 nucleotide sequence: TGTGCCAGCAGCTACGGGTATGAGCAGTTCTTC. Translating gives CASSYGYEQFF.

V usage is TRBV19 and J usage is TRBJ1-1; no clear D. The CDR3 contains 17 residues. Germline V gene data show CDR1 as LNHDA and CDR2 as SQIVND (reference sequence). Between the trimmed V and J ends, which lost 4 bases and 0 bases, there was a span of 18 bases. Here the CDR3 reads CASSTPWREGMNTEAFF. CDR3 in DNA: TGTGCCAGTAGTACCCCATGGAGGGAGGGAATGAACACTGAAGCTTTCTTT.

This clonotype has only a few counts. V and J are TRBV4-1 and TRBJ1-1; the D is unclear. Trimming removed 0 bases from V and 6 bases from J, with 8 bases in between. The CDR3 has 13 residues. From germline, CDR1 is MGHRA and CDR2 YSYEKL. DNA for the CDR3: TGCGCCAGCAGCCAAGACTTGGAGGCTGAAGCTTTCTTT. Encoded protein: CASSQDLEAEAFF.

CDR3 coding DNA: TGTGCCTGGGGAGGGGACAGCGTTGAAGCTTTCTTT. This encodes CAWGGDSVEAFF. V gene TRBV30 combines with J gene TRBJ1-1, with TRBD1 matching 7 bases. This CDR3 has 12 amino acids. Germline V CDR1 and CDR2: GTSNPN, SVGIG (reference sequence). The V segment lost 5 bases and the J segment 7 bases; nucleotides outside the gene matches: 7.

V and J are TRBV7-3 and TRBJ1-4; weak D call: TRBD1 (5 bases). The ends were cut back, 6 bases at V and 0 bases at J, with 17 bases in the middle. Germline values: CDR1 SGHTA, CDR2 FQGTGA. The CDR3 loop spans 17 amino acids. The DNA for the CDR3 is TGTGCCAGCAGAGTAGGGACCGCCAAACCAACTAATGAAAAACTGTTTTTT. Protein sequence: CASRVGTAKPTNEKLFF.